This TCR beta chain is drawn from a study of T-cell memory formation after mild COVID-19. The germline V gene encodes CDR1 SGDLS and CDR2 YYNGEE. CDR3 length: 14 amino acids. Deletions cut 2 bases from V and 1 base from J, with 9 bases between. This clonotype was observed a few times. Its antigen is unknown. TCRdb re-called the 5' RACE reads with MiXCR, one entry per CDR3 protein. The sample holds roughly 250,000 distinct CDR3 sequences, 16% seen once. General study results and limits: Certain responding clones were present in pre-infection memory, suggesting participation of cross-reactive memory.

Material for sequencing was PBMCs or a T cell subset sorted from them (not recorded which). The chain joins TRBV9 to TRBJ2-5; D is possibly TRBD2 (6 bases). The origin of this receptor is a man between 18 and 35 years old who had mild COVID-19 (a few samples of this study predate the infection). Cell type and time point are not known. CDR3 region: CASSVGTSQETQYF. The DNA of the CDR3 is TGTGCCAGCAGCGTCGGGACTTCCCAAGAGACCCAGTACTTC.